This is a list of T cell receptor beta chains from one sample in a study of control samples from healthy donors and cancer patients. Data came from immunoSEQ multiplex PCR; TCRdb stores just in-frame clones and leaves some out. The sample holds around 170,000 clones, 88% seen once. Sequenced sample: blood. The receptor set was obtained from a woman in her twenties or thirties in good health. CDR3s include the opening cysteine and the closing phenylalanine or tryptophan. A D gene is named only where the DNA matches it firmly. The size entry is marked missing in some rows and otherwise reads once, few, many or a size class.

D gene: NA
clone size: few
V gene: TRBV3-1/TRBV3-2
J gene: TRBJ2-6
CDR3 protein: CASSPWTSGANVLTF
CDR3 DNA: TGTGCCAGCAGCCCCTGGACCTCTGGGGCCAACGTCCTGACTTTC

D gene: TRBD2
clone size: once
V gene: TRBV7-2
J gene: TRBJ2-1
CDR3 protein: CASSLVGRGMLPEQFF
CDR3 DNA: TGTGCCAGCAGCTTAGTGGGGCGGGGGATGCTTCCTGAGCAGTTCTTC

D gene: NA
clone size: NA
V gene: TRBV18
J gene: TRBJ2-5
CDR3 protein: CASSPQVVRYQETQYF
CDR3 DNA: TGTGCCAGCTCACCACAGGTAGTAAGGTACCAAGAGACCCAGTACTTC

D gene: TRBD1
clone size: NA
V gene: TRBV7-9
J gene: TRBJ2-7
CDR3 protein: CASSHARQGGRNEQYF
CDR3 DNA: TGTGCCAGCAGCCACGCCCGACAGGGGGGGAGGAACGAGCAGTACTTC

D gene: NA
clone size: NA
V gene: TRBV19
J gene: TRBJ2-1
CDR3 protein: CASRTGGNEQFF
CDR3 DNA: TGTGCCAGTAGGACAGGAGGGAATGAGCAGTTCTTC

D gene: TRBD2
clone size: NA
V gene: TRBV12-3/TRBV12-4
J gene: TRBJ2-1
CDR3 protein: CASSLELAGRLFF
CDR3 DNA: TGTGCCAGCAGTTTAGAGCTAGCGGGCCGGCTGTTCTTC

D gene: NA
clone size: NA
V gene: TRBV28
J gene: TRBJ1-3
CDR3 protein: CASGTTHSSTGNTIYF
CDR3 DNA: TGTGCCAGCGGGACTACACACTCCTCGACTGGAAACACCATATATTTT

D gene: NA
clone size: NA
V gene: TRBV9
J gene: TRBJ1-1
CDR3 protein: CASSKDSYEAFF
CDR3 DNA: TGTGCCAGCAGCAAAGACAGTTATGAAGCTTTCTTT

D gene: TRBD2
clone size: NA
V gene: TRBV5-1
J gene: TRBJ2-1
CDR3 protein: CASSTTGTSSDEQFF
CDR3 DNA: TGCGCCAGCAGCACCACCGGGACTAGCTCAGATGAGCAGTTCTTC

D gene: NA
clone size: once
V gene: TRBV29-1
J gene: TRBJ2-7
CDR3 protein: CSVLLTGGGEQYF
CDR3 DNA: TGCAGCGTCCTACTGACAGGTGGGGGGGAGCAGTACTTC

D gene: TRBD1
clone size: NA
V gene: TRBV2
J gene: TRBJ1-1
CDR3 protein: CASSEGRGTNTEAFF
CDR3 DNA: TGTGCCAGCAGTGAAGGCAGGGGGACAAACACTGAAGCTTTCTTT

D gene: NA
clone size: NA
V gene: TRBV13
J gene: TRBJ2-3
CDR3 protein: CASSLGGLGVARTDTQYF
CDR3 DNA: TGTGCCAGCAGCTTAGGGGGGTTGGGGGTAGCCCGCACAGATACGCAGTATTTT

D gene: NA
clone size: NA
V gene: TRBV3-1/TRBV3-2
J gene: TRBJ1-2
CDR3 protein: CASSRGTPNGYTF
CDR3 DNA: TGTGCCAGCAGCCGTGGGACACCGAATGGCTACACCTTC

D gene: TRBD2
clone size: NA
V gene: TRBV9
J gene: TRBJ2-3
CDR3 protein: CASSVAAGGRGTDTQYF
CDR3 DNA: TGTGCCAGCAGCGTAGCAGCGGGGGGGCGGGGCACAGATACGCAGTATTTT

D gene: TRBD1
clone size: NA
V gene: TRBV5-1
J gene: TRBJ1-2
CDR3 protein: CASRHGQGADGYTF
CDR3 DNA: TGCGCCAGCAGACACGGACAGGGGGCTGATGGCTACACCTTC

D gene: NA
clone size: once
V gene: TRBV12-3/TRBV12-4
J gene: TRBJ1-2
CDR3 protein: CASSFSRNYGYTF
CDR3 DNA: TGTGCCAGCAGTTTTAGCCGAAACTATGGCTACACCTTC

D gene: NA
clone size: once
V gene: TRBV11-3
J gene: TRBJ2-5
CDR3 protein: CASSLDGLAQETQYF
CDR3 DNA: TGTGCCAGCAGCTTAGATGGGCTAGCCCAAGAGACCCAGTACTTC

D gene: NA
clone size: NA
V gene: TRBV19
J gene: TRBJ2-3
CDR3 protein: CASSIQGGPTDTQYF
CDR3 DNA: TGTGCCAGTAGTATCCAGGGCGGGCCCACAGATACGCAGTATTTT

D gene: NA
clone size: NA
V gene: TRBV5-1
J gene: TRBJ1-4
CDR3 protein: CASSRRRGGNEKLFF
CDR3 DNA: TGCGCCAGCAGCCGGCGACGGGGGGGAAATGAAAAACTGTTTTTT

D gene: NA
clone size: NA
V gene: TRBV6-5
J gene: TRBJ1-1
CDR3 protein: CASSTGNTEAFF
CDR3 DNA: TGTGCCAGCAGTACGGGAAACACTGAAGCTTTCTTT

D gene: NA
clone size: NA
V gene: TRBV15
J gene: TRBJ2-5
CDR3 protein: CATSTPERVQETQYF
CDR3 DNA: TGTGCCACCAGCACTCCAGAAAGGGTCCAAGAGACCCAGTACTTC

D gene: TRBD1
clone size: NA
V gene: TRBV27
J gene: TRBJ1-2
CDR3 protein: CASSFIDRGEGYTF
CDR3 DNA: TGTGCCAGCAGTTTTATCGACAGGGGCGAGGGCTACACCTTC

D gene: NA
clone size: NA
V gene: TRBV6-5
J gene: TRBJ1-6
CDR3 protein: CASTKSWDLNSPLHF
CDR3 DNA: TGTGCCAGCACAAAAAGCTGGGACCTTAATTCACCCCTCCACTTT

D gene: NA
clone size: NA
V gene: TRBV29-1
J gene: TRBJ2-1
CDR3 protein: CSVTDSLHYNEQFF
CDR3 DNA: TGCAGCGTGACAGATTCTCTTCACTACAATGAGCAGTTCTTC